The rows below give T cell receptor beta chains drawn from one sample of a study of blood T cell repertoires in COVID-19. The table came from immunoSEQ multiplex PCR; TCRdb's copy has only in-frame clones and leaves some out. The sample shows about 100,000 clones, over 75% of them seen only once. The sample comprised peripheral blood. The receptors shown here come from a human donor in a cohort sampled during active COVID-19. Each CDR3 is given with its conserved first and last residue. A D gene is named only where the DNA matches it firmly. Clone size appears in some rows only: once, few, many, or a class for an expanded clone.

V gene: TRBV27
D gene: -
J gene: TRBJ2-4
clone size: -
CDR3 DNA: TGTGCCAGCAGCGTTGGGGGGGCCAAAAACATTCAGTACTTC
CDR3 protein: CASSVGGAKNIQYF

V gene: TRBV3-1/TRBV3-2
D gene: -
J gene: TRBJ2-7
clone size: -
CDR3 DNA: TGTGCCAGCAGCCAAGTCCCAGGGGCCTACGAGCAGTACTTC
CDR3 protein: CASSQVPGAYEQYF

V gene: TRBV19
D gene: -
J gene: TRBJ2-3
clone size: few
CDR3 DNA: TGTGCCGGAGAAGGGGTGACGCAGTATTTT
CDR3 protein: CAGEGVTQYF

V gene: TRBV18
D gene: -
J gene: TRBJ1-2
clone size: -
CDR3 DNA: TGTGCCAGCTCACCACCGTTCTCCGTCTATGGCTACACCTTC
CDR3 protein: CASSPPFSVYGYTF

V gene: TRBV7-8
D gene: TRBD1
J gene: TRBJ2-7
clone size: -
CDR3 DNA: TGTGCCAGCAGCTTACAAACAGGGGGGACCTACGAGCAGTACTTC
CDR3 protein: CASSLQTGGTYEQYF

V gene: TRBV18
D gene: TRBD1
J gene: TRBJ1-2
clone size: -
CDR3 DNA: TGTGCCAGCTCACCACCGGGACAGGGGGTCTATGGCTACACCTTC
CDR3 protein: CASSPPGQGVYGYTF

V gene: TRBV10-3
D gene: -
J gene: TRBJ1-5
clone size: few
CDR3 DNA: TGTGCCATCAGTGGACAGACCAATCAGCCCCAGCATTTT
CDR3 protein: CAISGQTNQPQHF

V gene: TRBV12-3/TRBV12-4
D gene: -
J gene: TRBJ1-1
clone size: few
CDR3 DNA: TGTGCCAGCAGTATAGGCGGTAACACTGAAGCTTTCTTT
CDR3 protein: CASSIGGNTEAFF

V gene: TRBV19
D gene: TRBD1
J gene: TRBJ1-2
clone size: -
CDR3 DNA: TGTGCCAGTAGAAAACAGGGGTCACACCCGATCTATGGCTACACCTTC
CDR3 protein: CASRKQGSHPIYGYTF

V gene: TRBV19
D gene: TRBD2
J gene: TRBJ2-1
clone size: -
CDR3 DNA: TGTGCCAGTAGTAGAGGACTAGCGGGGGGTGGGTACAATGAGCAGTTCTTC
CDR3 protein: CASSRGLAGGGYNEQFF

V gene: TRBV3-1/TRBV3-2
D gene: -
J gene: TRBJ1-2
clone size: -
CDR3 DNA: TGTGCCAGCAGCCCCTTGGCCGGGAGAGACTATGGCTACACCTTC
CDR3 protein: CASSPLAGRDYGYTF

V gene: TRBV6-5
D gene: TRBD1
J gene: TRBJ2-3
clone size: -
CDR3 DNA: TGTGCCAGCAGCCGGGACAGCGCGCAGTATTTT
CDR3 protein: CASSRDSAQYF

V gene: TRBV10-3
D gene: -
J gene: TRBJ1-2
clone size: -
CDR3 DNA: TGTGCCATCAGTGAGACCGGGACAACTGGGCTCTATGGCTACACCTTC
CDR3 protein: CAISETGTTGLYGYTF

V gene: TRBV13
D gene: -
J gene: TRBJ2-6
clone size: few
CDR3 DNA: TGTGCCAGCAGCACCCAGGGGTCGGGGGCCAACGTCCTGACTTTC
CDR3 protein: CASSTQGSGANVLTF

V gene: TRBV27
D gene: -
J gene: TRBJ1-1
clone size: -
CDR3 DNA: TGTGCCAGCAGTTTGACCTCCGAGCGGACTGAAGCTTTCTTT
CDR3 protein: CASSLTSERTEAFF

V gene: TRBV5-4
D gene: -
J gene: TRBJ1-2
clone size: -
CDR3 DNA: TGTGCCAGCAGCTTGGCCGGTAGGGAGGGATATGGCTACACCTTC
CDR3 protein: CASSLAGREGYGYTF

V gene: TRBV12-5
D gene: -
J gene: TRBJ1-5
clone size: -
CDR3 DNA: TGTGCTAGTGGTCCCGGGACACTGGTTAATCAGCCCCAGCATTTT
CDR3 protein: CASGPGTLVNQPQHF

V gene: TRBV7-7
D gene: -
J gene: TRBJ2-2
clone size: -
CDR3 DNA: TGTGCTAGCAGCTTGTCCCAGGGGGGTTTCGGGGAGCTGTTTTTT
CDR3 protein: CASSLSQGGFGELFF

V gene: TRBV6-6
D gene: -
J gene: TRBJ1-1
clone size: -
CDR3 DNA: TGTGCCAGCAGGCCAAGGGGCGTGAACACTGAAGCTTTCTTT
CDR3 protein: CASRPRGVNTEAFF

V gene: TRBV30
D gene: TRBD1
J gene: TRBJ1-6
clone size: -
CDR3 DNA: TGTGCCTGGAGTGCTGGGACAGGGCTTTCACCCCTCCACTTT
CDR3 protein: CAWSAGTGLSPLHF

V gene: TRBV6-1
D gene: -
J gene: TRBJ1-1
clone size: -
CDR3 DNA: TGTGCCAGCAGTGAAATGACGGACAGAGAAGCTTTCTTT
CDR3 protein: CASSEMTDREAFF

V gene: TRBV6-2/TRBV6-3
D gene: -
J gene: TRBJ1-4
clone size: once
CDR3 DNA: TGTGCCAGCAGTACCCAGAATGAAAAACTGTTTTTT
CDR3 protein: CASSTQNEKLFF

V gene: TRBV4-3
D gene: TRBD2
J gene: TRBJ2-3
clone size: -
CDR3 DNA: TGCGCCAGCAGCCAGGGACTAGCGGGAGCTGGGGCCACAGATACGCAGTATTTT
CDR3 protein: CASSQGLAGAGATDTQYF

V gene: TRBV18
D gene: TRBD2
J gene: TRBJ2-1
clone size: -
CDR3 DNA: TGTGCCAGCTCACCGCGACTAGCGGGAGGGCCCAATGAGCAGTTCTTC
CDR3 protein: CASSPRLAGGPNEQFF

V gene: TRBV18
D gene: TRBD1
J gene: TRBJ2-5
clone size: -
CDR3 DNA: TGTGCCAGCTCCCAGAGACAGGGGTTTGAGACCCAGTACTTC
CDR3 protein: CASSQRQGFETQYF

V gene: TRBV7-9
D gene: -
J gene: TRBJ1-3
clone size: -
CDR3 DNA: TGTGCCAGCAAACAGGTGACCTCTGGAAACACCATATATTTT
CDR3 protein: CASKQVTSGNTIYF

V gene: TRBV6-2/TRBV6-3
D gene: TRBD1
J gene: TRBJ1-2
clone size: -
CDR3 DNA: TGTGCCAGCAGTTACGGCGACAGGGGTATTTGGGATGGCTACACCTTC
CDR3 protein: CASSYGDRGIWDGYTF

V gene: TRBV5-5
D gene: -
J gene: TRBJ1-2
clone size: -
CDR3 DNA: TGTGCCAGCAGCTATCGACAGAACTATGGCTACACCTTC
CDR3 protein: CASSYRQNYGYTF

V gene: TRBV11-2
D gene: -
J gene: TRBJ2-3
clone size: -
CDR3 DNA: TGTGCCAGCAGCTCCACGGGGGGCAGCACAGATACGCAGTATTTT
CDR3 protein: CASSSTGGSTDTQYF

V gene: TRBV5-1
D gene: -
J gene: TRBJ1-1
clone size: once
CDR3 DNA: TGCGCCAGCAGCTCCACACAGAACACTGAAGCTTTCTTT
CDR3 protein: CASSSTQNTEAFF

V gene: TRBV7-2
D gene: TRBD2
J gene: TRBJ2-1
clone size: once
CDR3 DNA: TGTGCCACCAAGCAGAGCACCTTGGCGGGGGGGACGTCGGGTGAGCAGTTCTTC
CDR3 protein: CATKQSTLAGGTSGEQFF

V gene: TRBV10-3
D gene: TRBD1
J gene: TRBJ2-7
clone size: -
CDR3 DNA: TGTGCCATCATGGCAACAGGGGAATCGGGCGAGCAGTACTTC
CDR3 protein: CAIMATGESGEQYF

V gene: TRBV10-3
D gene: -
J gene: TRBJ1-1
clone size: few
CDR3 DNA: TGTGCCATCAGTGAGTCGAACAGGAGGAACACTGAAGCTTTCTTT
CDR3 protein: CAISESNRRNTEAFF

V gene: TRBV20-1
D gene: TRBD1
J gene: TRBJ1-4
clone size: -
CDR3 DNA: TGCAGTGCAGGGGGCCTTGAAAAACTGTTTTTT
CDR3 protein: CSAGGLEKLFF

V gene: TRBV5-4
D gene: TRBD2
J gene: TRBJ2-1
clone size: once
CDR3 DNA: TGTGCCAGCAGCTTCGGGGGGTATTCCTACAATGAGCAGTTCTTC
CDR3 protein: CASSFGGYSYNEQFF

V gene: TRBV5-4
D gene: TRBD1
J gene: TRBJ1-4
clone size: once
CDR3 DNA: TGTGCCAGCAGCTTGAGGACAGGGACTGCTAATGAAAAACTGTTTTTT
CDR3 protein: CASSLRTGTANEKLFF

V gene: TRBV29-1
D gene: -
J gene: TRBJ2-5
clone size: -
CDR3 DNA: TGCAGCGGGACAGTATCAGAGACCCAGTACTTC
CDR3 protein: CSGTVSETQYF

V gene: TRBV18
D gene: TRBD1
J gene: TRBJ1-5
clone size: -
CDR3 DNA: TGTGCCAGCTCACCCGGACAGGGTAAGTTGCAGCCCCAGCATTTT
CDR3 protein: CASSPGQGKLQPQHF

V gene: TRBV9
D gene: -
J gene: TRBJ1-6
clone size: -
CDR3 DNA: TGTGCCAGCAGCGTAGACGTGGGCCCCTATAATTCACCCCTCCACTTT
CDR3 protein: CASSVDVGPYNSPLHF

V gene: TRBV11-2
D gene: TRBD1
J gene: TRBJ1-2
clone size: -
CDR3 DNA: TGTGCCAGCAGCGCCCAAGCCGGGACAGGCTTAGATGGCTACACCTTC
CDR3 protein: CASSAQAGTGLDGYTF

V gene: TRBV30
D gene: TRBD1
J gene: TRBJ2-7
clone size: -
CDR3 DNA: TGTGCCTGGAGTCCCGCCCCGACAGGGGGTTACGAGCAGTACTTC
CDR3 protein: CAWSPAPTGGYEQYF

V gene: TRBV7-9
D gene: TRBD1
J gene: TRBJ2-1
clone size: -
CDR3 DNA: TGTGCCAGCAGCAGACAGGGCGGGGAGCAGTTCTTC
CDR3 protein: CASSRQGGEQFF

V gene: TRBV6-5
D gene: -
J gene: TRBJ2-7
clone size: -
CDR3 DNA: TGTGCCAGCAGTACCCTAGTTACGCCCTACGAGCAGTACTTC
CDR3 protein: CASSTLVTPYEQYF

V gene: TRBV3-1/TRBV3-2
D gene: -
J gene: TRBJ2-7
clone size: -
CDR3 DNA: TGTGCCAGCAGCCAAGCTATACTCGGACAGCCGTTCTACGAGCAGTACTTC
CDR3 protein: CASSQAILGQPFYEQYF

V gene: TRBV4-3
D gene: -
J gene: TRBJ1-1
clone size: -
CDR3 DNA: TGCGCCAGCAGCCAAGCGACGGGGATGAGCACTGAAGCTTTCTTT
CDR3 protein: CASSQATGMSTEAFF

V gene: TRBV6-6
D gene: -
J gene: TRBJ2-7
clone size: once
CDR3 DNA: TGTGCCAGCGGGGCGACCGCCTACTACGAGCAGTACTTC
CDR3 protein: CASGATAYYEQYF

V gene: TRBV7-8
D gene: -
J gene: TRBJ2-3
clone size: -
CDR3 DNA: TGTGCCAGCAGCTCACCGGGACTTGGAACAGATACGCAGTATTTT
CDR3 protein: CASSSPGLGTDTQYF

V gene: TRBV29-1
D gene: -
J gene: TRBJ2-3
clone size: -
CDR3 DNA: TGCAGCGTTGAAGATTGGACTGTAAACACAGATACGCAGTATTTT
CDR3 protein: CSVEDWTVNTDTQYF

V gene: TRBV9
D gene: TRBD1
J gene: TRBJ1-4
clone size: -
CDR3 DNA: TGTGCCAGCAGCGTAGGAGGACAGGGAGAGAGTGAAAAACTGTTTTTT
CDR3 protein: CASSVGGQGESEKLFF

V gene: TRBV27
D gene: -
J gene: TRBJ1-6
clone size: few
CDR3 DNA: TGTGCCAGCAGGAACCGGACAGTCTCTAATTCACCCCTCCACTTT
CDR3 protein: CASRNRTVSNSPLHF

V gene: TRBV15
D gene: TRBD1
J gene: TRBJ2-2
clone size: -
CDR3 DNA: TGTGCCACCAGCAGAGCAGGACAGGGGGTATACGGGGAGCTGTTTTTT
CDR3 protein: CATSRAGQGVYGELFF

V gene: TRBV20-1
D gene: -
J gene: TRBJ2-4
clone size: -
CDR3 DNA: TGCAGTGCTAGTAGCAGGGCTGTAGCCAAAAACATTCAGTACTTC
CDR3 protein: CSASSRAVAKNIQYF